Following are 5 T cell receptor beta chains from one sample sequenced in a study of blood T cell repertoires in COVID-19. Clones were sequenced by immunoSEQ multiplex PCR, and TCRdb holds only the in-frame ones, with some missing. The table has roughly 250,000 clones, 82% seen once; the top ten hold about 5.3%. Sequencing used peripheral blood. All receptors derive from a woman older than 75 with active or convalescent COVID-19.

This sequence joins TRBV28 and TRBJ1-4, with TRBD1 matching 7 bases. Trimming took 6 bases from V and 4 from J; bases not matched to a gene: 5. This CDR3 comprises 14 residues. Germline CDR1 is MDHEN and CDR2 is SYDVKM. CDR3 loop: CASSLQGLNEKLFF. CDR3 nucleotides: TGTGCCAGCAGCCTACAGGGGCTTAATGAAAAACTGTTTTTT.

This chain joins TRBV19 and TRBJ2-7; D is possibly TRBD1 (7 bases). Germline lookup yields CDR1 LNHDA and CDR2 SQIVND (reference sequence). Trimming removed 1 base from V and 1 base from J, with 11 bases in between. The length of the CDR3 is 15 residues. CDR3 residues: CASSIGGTASYEQYF. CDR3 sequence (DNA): TGTGCCAGTAGTATAGGCGGGACAGCTTCCTACGAGCAGTACTTC.

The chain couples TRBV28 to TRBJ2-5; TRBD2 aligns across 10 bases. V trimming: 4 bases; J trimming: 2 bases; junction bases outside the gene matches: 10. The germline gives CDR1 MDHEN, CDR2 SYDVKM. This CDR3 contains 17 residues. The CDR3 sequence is CASSSASGSSWQETQYF. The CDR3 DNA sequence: TGTGCCAGCAGTTCGGCTAGCGGGAGTAGTTGGCAAGAGACCCAGTACTTC.

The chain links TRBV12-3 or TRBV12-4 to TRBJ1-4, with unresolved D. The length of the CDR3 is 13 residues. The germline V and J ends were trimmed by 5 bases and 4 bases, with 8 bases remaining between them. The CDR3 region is CASSPRYNEKLFF. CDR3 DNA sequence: TGTGCCAGCAGTCCCCGGTATAATGAAAAACTGTTTTTT.

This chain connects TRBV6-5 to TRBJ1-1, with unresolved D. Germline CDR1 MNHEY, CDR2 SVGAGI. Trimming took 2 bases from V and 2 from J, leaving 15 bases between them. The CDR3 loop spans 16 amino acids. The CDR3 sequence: CASSYVYSISNTEAFF. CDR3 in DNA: TGTGCCAGCAGTTACGTTTATAGCATAAGCAACACTGAAGCTTTCTTT.